This note documents a single TCR beta chain sequence. Antigen: not known. The record originates from a study of OX40 agonist ivuxolimab in advanced cancers. The germline gives CDR1 ENHRY, CDR2 SYGVKD. This CDR3 is 14 amino acids long. V lost 4 bases, J lost 0 bases, and 7 bases lay in between. Findings and caveats of the study: Patients with a partial response at 0.1-3.0 mg/kg had among the lowest clonal expansion.

Clones were sequenced by immunoSEQ multiplex PCR, and TCRdb holds only the in-frame ones, with some missing. Here the sample spans some 90,000 clones, about 92% being singletons. The V gene is TRBV10-3, the J gene TRBJ2-1; the D is unclear. Here the sequenced sample was CD4+ or CD8+ T cells sorted from blood, taken in a trial of the OX40 agonist ivuxolimab. This receptor was taken from an adult with an advanced solid tumor such as melanoma, head and neck, liver or kidney cancer. CDR3 sequence: CAISVDSSYNEQFF. CDR3 bases: TGTGCCATCAGTGTCGATTCCTCCTACAATGAGCAGTTCTTC.